The 6 T cell receptor beta chains below were found in one sample sequenced in a study of response to subunit inactivated influenza vaccine. TCRdb analysed the RT-PCR reads with MiXCR anew, one entry per CDR3 protein. The table records about 650,000 distinct CDR3 sequences, roughly 15% of them present only once. Sequenced material: PBMCs from blood, taken 14 to 15 days before vaccination. The source of these receptors is a man in his fifties or sixties who received an inactivated influenza vaccine.

V gene TRBV7-2 combines with J gene TRBJ2-5; TRBD1 aligns across 7 bases. J was trimmed by 5 bases and V by 3 bases; bases with no gene match: 12. CDR1 is SGHTA, CDR2 FQGNSA, per germline. This CDR3 is 16 amino acids long. The CDR3 DNA reads as TGTGCCAGCAGCTTTAGACAGGGCCTTCGGTGGGAGACCCAGTACTTC. The encoded protein is CASSFRQGLRWETQYF.

The sample holds many counts of this clonotype. This chain connects TRBV12-3 or TRBV12-4 to TRBJ2-7; no reliable D call. The CDR3 contains 11 residues. Trimming removed 8 bases from V and 0 bases from J, with 5 bases in between. The chain's CDR3 is CASAGSYEQYF. The CDR3 region has the DNA TGTGCCAGCGCCGGCTCCTACGAGCAGTACTTC.

This clonotype was seen at least ten times. The chain carries TRBV15 and TRBJ2-2; D may correspond to TRBD1 or TRBD2 (5 bases each). This CDR3 spans 13 amino acids. Trimming left V 5 bases short and J 7 bases short, with 11 bases between. Germline V gene data show CDR1 as LNHNV and CDR2 as YYDKDF (reference sequence). The CDR3 DNA is TGTGCCACCAGCGTACGGGACCGCGGGGAGCTGTTTTTT. Protein: CATSVRDRGELFF.

This rearrangement joins TRBV4-1 to TRBJ2-1; no clear D gene. The CDR3 loop spans 13 amino acids. Germline V gene data show CDR1 as MGHRA and CDR2 as YSYEKL. Trimming removed 5 bases at V and 8 bases at J, with 13 bases between. The CDR3, as DNA: TGCGCCAGCAGCGTGACACGCTCCTATGAGCAGTTCTTC. Protein sequence: CASSVTRSYEQFF.

This clonotype appeared many times. The chain couples TRBV5-4 to TRBJ2-1; 9 nucleotides align to TRBD2. Per germline, CDR1 SGHNT and CDR2 YYREEE (reference sequence). J lost 0 bases, V lost 2 bases, and 0 bases had no gene match. The CDR3 is 15 amino acids. CDR3 nucleotides: TGTGCCAGCAGCTTTAGCGGGAGCTCCTACAATGAGCAGTTCTTC. Protein: CASSFSGSSYNEQFF.

The chain employs TRBV12-3 or TRBV12-4 and TRBJ2-7; TRBD2 is a possible D gene (5 bases). This CDR3 is built from 13 residues. V gave up 0 bases and J gave up 8 bases, with 11 bases separating them. The CDR3 sequence: CASSLALRDQQYF. The CDR3 DNA is TGTGCCAGCAGTTTAGCGCTCCGGGATCAGCAGTACTTC.